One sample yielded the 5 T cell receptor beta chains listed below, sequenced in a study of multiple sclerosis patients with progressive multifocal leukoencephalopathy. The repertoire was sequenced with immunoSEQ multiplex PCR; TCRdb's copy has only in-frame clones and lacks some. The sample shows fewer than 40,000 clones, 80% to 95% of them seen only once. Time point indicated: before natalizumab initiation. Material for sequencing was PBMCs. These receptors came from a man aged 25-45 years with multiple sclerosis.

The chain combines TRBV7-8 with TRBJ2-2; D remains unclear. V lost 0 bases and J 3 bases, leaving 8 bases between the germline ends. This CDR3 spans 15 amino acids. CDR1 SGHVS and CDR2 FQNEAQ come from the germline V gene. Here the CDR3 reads CASSLARRYTGELFF. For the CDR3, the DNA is TGTGCCAGCAGCTTAGCGCGACGGTACACCGGGGAGCTGTTTTTT.

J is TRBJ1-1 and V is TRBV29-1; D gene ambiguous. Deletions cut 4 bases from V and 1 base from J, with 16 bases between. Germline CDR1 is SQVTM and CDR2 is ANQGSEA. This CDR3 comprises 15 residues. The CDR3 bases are TGCAGCGTTGCCTACCACTCTAGGCGGAACACTGAAGCTTTCTTT. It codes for CSVAYHSRRNTEAFF.

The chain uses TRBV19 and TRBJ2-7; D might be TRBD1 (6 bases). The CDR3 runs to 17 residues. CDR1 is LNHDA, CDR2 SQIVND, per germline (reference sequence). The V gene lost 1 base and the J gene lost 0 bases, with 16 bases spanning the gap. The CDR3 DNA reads TGTGCCAGTAGTATAGGCCTCTCCGACAGGAGCTCCTACGAGCAGTACTTC. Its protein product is CASSIGLSDRSSYEQYF.

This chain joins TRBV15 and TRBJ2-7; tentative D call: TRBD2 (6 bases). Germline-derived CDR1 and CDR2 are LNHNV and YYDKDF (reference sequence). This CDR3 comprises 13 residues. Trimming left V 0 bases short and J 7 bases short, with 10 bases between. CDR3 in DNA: TGTGCCACCAGCAGAGATTTGGCGGGGGAGCAGTACTTC. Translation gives CATSRDLAGEQYF.

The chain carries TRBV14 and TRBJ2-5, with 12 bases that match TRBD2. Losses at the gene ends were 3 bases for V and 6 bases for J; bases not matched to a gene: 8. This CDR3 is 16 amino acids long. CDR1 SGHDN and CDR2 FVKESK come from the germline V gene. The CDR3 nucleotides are TGTGCCAGCAGCCACCAGGGACTAGCGGGTTTAAAGACCCAGTACTTC. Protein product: CASSHQGLAGLKTQYF.